This T cell receptor (beta chain) was obtained from a study of blood T cell repertoires in COVID-19. Overall study context: Sample material is recorded as cDNA or gDNA derived from T cells, B-cell-depleted T cells, or PBMCs.

Participants spanned ages roughly 18 to 95 years and resided in roughly 26 US areas. Cohorts were based on clinical histories the participants reported. The CDR3 loop spans 15 amino acids. The germline gives CDR1 MNHEY, CDR2 SMNVEV (reference sequence). The ends lost 5 bases at V and 2 bases at J; junction bases unmatched: 7. The assay was immunoSEQ multiplex PCR, and TCRdb's table has in-frame clones only and misses some. The sample lists hundreds of thousands of clones; about 91% were seen once. Sequencing used PBMCs or T cells enriched from blood (not recorded which). The TCR was taken from a woman aged 40 to 49 with acute COVID-19. The V call is TRBV27, the J call TRBJ2-7; 9 bases map to TRBD1. This CDR3 is CASSGTGQGPYEQYV. DNA of the CDR3: TGTGCCAGCAGTGGGACGGGACAGGGACCCTACGAGCAGTACGTC.